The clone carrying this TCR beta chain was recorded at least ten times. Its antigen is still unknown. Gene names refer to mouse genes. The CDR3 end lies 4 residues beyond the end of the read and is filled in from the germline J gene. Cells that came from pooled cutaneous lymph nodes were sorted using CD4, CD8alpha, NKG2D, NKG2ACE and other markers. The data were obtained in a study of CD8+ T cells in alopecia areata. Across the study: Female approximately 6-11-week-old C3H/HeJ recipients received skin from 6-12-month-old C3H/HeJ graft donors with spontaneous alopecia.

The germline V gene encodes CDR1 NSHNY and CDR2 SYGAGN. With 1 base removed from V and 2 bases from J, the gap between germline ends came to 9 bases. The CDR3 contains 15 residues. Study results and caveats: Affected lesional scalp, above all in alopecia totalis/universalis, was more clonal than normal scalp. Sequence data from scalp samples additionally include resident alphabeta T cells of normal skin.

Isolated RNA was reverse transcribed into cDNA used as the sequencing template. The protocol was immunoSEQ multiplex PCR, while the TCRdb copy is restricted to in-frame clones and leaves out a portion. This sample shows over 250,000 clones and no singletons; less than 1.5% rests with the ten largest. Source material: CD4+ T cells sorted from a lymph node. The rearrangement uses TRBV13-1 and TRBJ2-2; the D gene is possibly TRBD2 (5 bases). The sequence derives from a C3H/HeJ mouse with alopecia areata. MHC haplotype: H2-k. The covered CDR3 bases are TGTGCCAGCAGTGATTGGCTGGGTAACACCGGG. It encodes CASSDWLGNTG. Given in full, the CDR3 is CASSDWLGNTGQLYF.